This T cell receptor (beta chain) was identified during a study of T-cell reconstitution after alpha-beta-depleted transplantation in children. Details on this clonotype: Its specificity is not known.

Findings of the study overall: Reportedly, only several hundred clones from non-depleted graft cells drove alpha-beta T-cell counts at about two months.

Germline loops: CDR1 SGHTA, CDR2 FQGNSA. The CDR3 has 20 residues. V was clipped by 3 bases and J by 0 bases; unmatched bases: 12. TCRbeta library preparation incorporated unique molecular identifiers. TCRdb re-called the PCR reads with MiXCR, one entry per CDR3 protein. The sample lists about 600,000 distinct CDR3 sequences, roughly 13% occurring once. The clonotype comes from a male patient younger than 18 who had a stem cell transplant for acute myeloid leukemia, so the T cells may come from the graft donor. The chain has TRBV7-2 and TRBJ2-1; TRBD2 matches 12 bases. The input for sequencing was PBMCs, mostly from graft donor cells, taken 360 days after TCRalphabeta/CD19-depleted stem cell transplant. CDR3: CASSFPRRVTSGSSYNEQFF. The CDR3 DNA reads TGTGCCAGCAGCTTCCCCCGTCGGGTGACTAGCGGGAGCTCCTACAATGAGCAGTTCTTC.